The rows below give T cell receptor beta chains drawn from one sample of a study of T cell responses to AZD1222 COVID-19 vaccine. Assay: immunoSEQ multiplex PCR; the TCRdb copy retains only in-frame clones and omits some. Here the sample spans some 130,000 clones, under 90% being singletons. Material: peripheral blood, obtained on day 0 of AZD1222 vaccination. These receptors came from an adult in good health. CDR3s include the opening cysteine and the closing phenylalanine or tryptophan. The D gene is left open where the match is weak. Clone size appears in some rows only: once, few, many, or a class for an expanded clone.

j_gene: TRBJ1-1; v_gene: TRBV4-1; abundance: -; d_gene: TRBD1; CDR3nt: TGCGCCAGCAGCCAGACTACAGGGGGCACTGAAGCTTTCTTT; CDR3aa: CASSQTTGGTEAFF
j_gene: TRBJ2-4; v_gene: TRBV19; abundance: -; d_gene: -; CDR3nt: TGTGCCAGTAGTATAGGTGGTTTGGGGAACATTCAGTACTTC; CDR3aa: CASSIGGLGNIQYF
j_gene: TRBJ1-2; v_gene: TRBV7-9; abundance: once; d_gene: -; CDR3nt: TGTGCCAGCAGTCTTGGAAGGGATGGCTACACCTTC; CDR3aa: CASSLGRDGYTF
j_gene: TRBJ1-1; v_gene: TRBV27; abundance: few; d_gene: -; CDR3nt: TGTGCCAGCAGCAAGGACAGCGACCGTTCTGAAGCTTTCTTT; CDR3aa: CASSKDSDRSEAFF
j_gene: TRBJ2-2; v_gene: TRBV6-5; abundance: -; d_gene: TRBD2; CDR3nt: TGTGCCAGCAGTTACTTCGGGACTAGCATCACCGGGGAGCTGTTTTTT; CDR3aa: CASSYFGTSITGELFF
j_gene: TRBJ1-5; v_gene: TRBV7-2; abundance: -; d_gene: -; CDR3nt: TGTGCCAGCAGCTTGAGTACGTCCGGGGGCAATCAGCCCCAGCATTTT; CDR3aa: CASSLSTSGGNQPQHF
j_gene: TRBJ1-2; v_gene: TRBV29-1; abundance: -; d_gene: -; CDR3nt: TGCAGCGCCGAAGGTGGTACGGGTGACTATGGCTACACCTTC; CDR3aa: CSAEGGTGDYGYTF
j_gene: TRBJ1-1; v_gene: TRBV24-1; abundance: few; d_gene: TRBD1; CDR3nt: TGTGCCACCAGTGACGGGACAGGGGTAGCTTTCTTT; CDR3aa: CATSDGTGVAFF
j_gene: TRBJ2-5; v_gene: TRBV6-2/TRBV6-3; abundance: once; d_gene: -; CDR3nt: TGTGCCAGCAGTTACGTAGGGAGGAAGACCCAGTACTTC; CDR3aa: CASSYVGRKTQYF
j_gene: TRBJ1-5; v_gene: TRBV18; abundance: -; d_gene: -; CDR3nt: TGTGCCAGCTCACCACAGAGGGGGGGCAATCAGCCCCAGCATTTT; CDR3aa: CASSPQRGGNQPQHF
j_gene: TRBJ2-5; v_gene: TRBV30; abundance: -; d_gene: -; CDR3nt: TGTGCCTGGAGGGGAGGCCTCCACGGGGGAGAGACCCAGTACTTC; CDR3aa: CAWRGGLHGGETQYF
j_gene: TRBJ1-6; v_gene: TRBV7-2; abundance: -; d_gene: TRBD1; CDR3nt: TGTGCCAGCAGCTACTCAGGGGGACAACTGGGTTCACCCCTCCACTTT; CDR3aa: CASSYSGGQLGSPLHF
j_gene: TRBJ2-7; v_gene: TRBV7-9; abundance: -; d_gene: -; CDR3nt: TGTGCCAGCAGCCCCCGGGACATCGCCTACGAGCAGTACTTC; CDR3aa: CASSPRDIAYEQYF
j_gene: TRBJ2-7; v_gene: TRBV7-9; abundance: once; d_gene: -; CDR3nt: TGTGCCAGCACACAACGGGGCCCCTACGAGCAGTACTTC; CDR3aa: CASTQRGPYEQYF
j_gene: TRBJ1-1; v_gene: TRBV29-1; abundance: once; d_gene: TRBD1; CDR3nt: TGCAGCGTAGCACAGGGGCGAGAAGCTTTCTTT; CDR3aa: CSVAQGREAFF
j_gene: TRBJ1-5; v_gene: TRBV6-2/TRBV6-3; abundance: once; d_gene: -; CDR3nt: TGTGCCAGCAGTTACTTTCCCGACAGAAATCAGCCCCAGCATTTT; CDR3aa: CASSYFPDRNQPQHF
j_gene: TRBJ1-1; v_gene: TRBV5-5; abundance: once; d_gene: TRBD1; CDR3nt: TGTGCCAGCAACTTCGACAGGGTCGGTTATGAAGCTTTCTTT; CDR3aa: CASNFDRVGYEAFF
j_gene: TRBJ2-5; v_gene: TRBV29-1; abundance: -; d_gene: TRBD1; CDR3nt: TGCAGCGTTTTCGACAGGGGAGAGACCCAGTACTTC; CDR3aa: CSVFDRGETQYF
j_gene: TRBJ1-5; v_gene: TRBV27; abundance: -; d_gene: -; CDR3nt: TGTGCCAGCAGTGCCCTGGAAGGGTGGCCCCAGCATTTT; CDR3aa: CASSALEGWPQHF
j_gene: TRBJ2-3; v_gene: TRBV9; abundance: -; d_gene: -; CDR3nt: TGTGCCAGCAGCGTAGAGATGGGAGTCACAGATACGCAGTATTTT; CDR3aa: CASSVEMGVTDTQYF
j_gene: TRBJ1-2; v_gene: TRBV5-1; abundance: -; d_gene: -; CDR3nt: TGCGCCAGCAGCTTAATAACAGGGAGGTATACTAACTATGGCTACACCTTC; CDR3aa: CASSLITGRYTNYGYTF
j_gene: TRBJ1-2; v_gene: TRBV5-4; abundance: -; d_gene: TRBD1; CDR3nt: TGTGCCAGCACCCCGGGGGACAGGGTAGGCTATGGCTACACCTTC; CDR3aa: CASTPGDRVGYGYTF
j_gene: TRBJ1-1; v_gene: TRBV21-1; abundance: -; d_gene: -; CDR3nt: TGTGCCAGCACCAAGGGGAGGGGGTGGGACACTGAAGCTTTCTTT; CDR3aa: CASTKGRGWDTEAFF
j_gene: TRBJ2-3; v_gene: TRBV5-6; abundance: -; d_gene: TRBD2; CDR3nt: TGTGCCAGCAGCTTGGTTCCTGTAGCGGGGGCCCTGAGGGATACGCAGTATTTT; CDR3aa: CASSLVPVAGALRDTQYF
j_gene: TRBJ2-7; v_gene: TRBV6-5; abundance: -; d_gene: -; CDR3nt: TGTGCCAGCATGAGTCCCTCCTACGAGCAGTACTTC; CDR3aa: CASMSPSYEQYF
j_gene: TRBJ1-2; v_gene: TRBV4-1; abundance: once; d_gene: -; CDR3nt: TGCGCCAGCAGCCAGCCGGACGCGGGAAACTATGGCTACACCTTC; CDR3aa: CASSQPDAGNYGYTF
j_gene: TRBJ1-1; v_gene: TRBV6-6; abundance: few; d_gene: -; CDR3nt: TGTGCCAGCACCCAGTCTGATGATAACACTGAAGCTTTCTTT; CDR3aa: CASTQSDDNTEAFF
j_gene: TRBJ1-4; v_gene: TRBV6-5; abundance: -; d_gene: -; CDR3nt: TGTGCCAGCAGGGCCTTTCCAACTAATGAAAAACTGTTTTTT; CDR3aa: CASRAFPTNEKLFF
j_gene: TRBJ1-2; v_gene: TRBV19; abundance: -; d_gene: -; CDR3nt: TGTGCCAGTAGTCCCTTGGGGGGCCTCTATGGCTACACCTTC; CDR3aa: CASSPLGGLYGYTF
j_gene: TRBJ1-4; v_gene: TRBV10-2; abundance: many; d_gene: -; CDR3nt: TGCGCCAGCAATGGGCCCGGTGAAAAACTGTTTTTT; CDR3aa: CASNGPGEKLFF
j_gene: TRBJ1-2; v_gene: TRBV2; abundance: -; d_gene: TRBD1; CDR3nt: TGTGCCAGCAGTGCCTCGGCCAGGGGGCAATTGGGCTACACCTTC; CDR3aa: CASSASARGQLGYTF
j_gene: TRBJ1-2; v_gene: TRBV5-1; abundance: -; d_gene: TRBD1; CDR3nt: TGCGCCAGCAGCTTGATACCAGGGGGCGGCTACACCTTC; CDR3aa: CASSLIPGGGYTF
j_gene: TRBJ1-4; v_gene: TRBV5-1; abundance: -; d_gene: -; CDR3nt: TGCGCCAGCAGCTTGGGTGGGAGAACTAATGAAAAACTGTTTTTT; CDR3aa: CASSLGGRTNEKLFF
j_gene: TRBJ1-4; v_gene: TRBV5-1; abundance: -; d_gene: -; CDR3nt: TGCGCCAGCAGCCCCCTCCGTGAGGGAAAACTGTTTTTT; CDR3aa: CASSPLREGKLFF
j_gene: TRBJ1-2; v_gene: TRBV4-3; abundance: -; d_gene: -; CDR3nt: TGCGCCAGCAGCCAAGATCGTTTAAGCTACACCTTC; CDR3aa: CASSQDRLSYTF
j_gene: TRBJ2-3; v_gene: TRBV6-6; abundance: -; d_gene: -; CDR3nt: TGTGCCAGCACCCCCCCACAGGGTTGGAGCACAGATACGCAGTATTTT; CDR3aa: CASTPPQGWSTDTQYF
j_gene: TRBJ1-3; v_gene: TRBV7-9; abundance: -; d_gene: -; CDR3nt: TGTGCCAGCAGCTTCCAAGACACCATATATTTT; CDR3aa: CASSFQDTIYF
j_gene: TRBJ2-3; v_gene: TRBV3-1/TRBV3-2; abundance: -; d_gene: TRBD2; CDR3nt: TGTGCCAGCAGCCCAAAACGGGGGGTCTCAGATACGCAGTATTTT; CDR3aa: CASSPKRGVSDTQYF
j_gene: TRBJ2-5; v_gene: TRBV11-3; abundance: -; d_gene: TRBD2; CDR3nt: TGTGCCAGCAGCCCGAGCGGGGGGCGAGAAGAGACCCAGTACTTC; CDR3aa: CASSPSGGREETQYF
j_gene: TRBJ1-2; v_gene: TRBV18; abundance: -; d_gene: -; CDR3nt: TGTGCCAGCTCACCTGAAGGCGGGCGCGGCACCTTC; CDR3aa: CASSPEGGRGTF
j_gene: TRBJ2-2; v_gene: TRBV7-9; abundance: -; d_gene: TRBD1; CDR3nt: TGTGCCAGCAGCAACAGGGGCCTGGGGACGTCCGGGGAGCTGTTTTTT; CDR3aa: CASSNRGLGTSGELFF
j_gene: TRBJ1-2; v_gene: TRBV25-1; abundance: once; d_gene: -; CDR3nt: TGTGCCAGTCATGGCGGGGTGGGTGGCTACACCTTC; CDR3aa: CASHGGVGGYTF
j_gene: TRBJ1-5; v_gene: TRBV10-3; abundance: -; d_gene: TRBD1; CDR3nt: TGTGCCATCAGTGAGTCACAGGGGTTTAGCAATCAGCCCCAGCATTTT; CDR3aa: CAISESQGFSNQPQHF
j_gene: TRBJ2-5; v_gene: TRBV6-6; abundance: -; d_gene: -; CDR3nt: TGTGCCAGCAGTTACTCGCAATTGAGCGAGACCCAGTACTTC; CDR3aa: CASSYSQLSETQYF
j_gene: TRBJ1-1; v_gene: TRBV6-6; abundance: -; d_gene: -; CDR3nt: TGTGCCAGCAGTTACATAGGGGGCACTGAAGCTTTCTTT; CDR3aa: CASSYIGGTEAFF
j_gene: TRBJ2-1; v_gene: TRBV7-8; abundance: -; d_gene: TRBD2; CDR3nt: TGTGCCAGCAGCTTATATCTAGCGGGGGGTCGGGAGCAGTTCTTC; CDR3aa: CASSLYLAGGREQFF
j_gene: TRBJ2-3; v_gene: TRBV6-2/TRBV6-3; abundance: -; d_gene: -; CDR3nt: TGTGCCAGCAGTTACTTGGCAGGCACAGATACGCAGTATTTT; CDR3aa: CASSYLAGTDTQYF
j_gene: TRBJ2-7; v_gene: TRBV11-2; abundance: -; d_gene: TRBD1; CDR3nt: TGTGCCAGCAGCTACCTAGGGACAGGGGAGGGCTACGAGCAGTACTTC; CDR3aa: CASSYLGTGEGYEQYF
j_gene: TRBJ2-3; v_gene: TRBV4-3; abundance: -; d_gene: -; CDR3nt: TGCGCCAGCAGCCCCTCCTCGGGGCCTAGCACAGATACGCAGTATTTT; CDR3aa: CASSPSSGPSTDTQYF
j_gene: TRBJ1-4; v_gene: TRBV5-1; abundance: -; d_gene: -; CDR3nt: TGCGCCAGCAGCTTGAACACCGTAGGTGAAAAACTGTTTTTT; CDR3aa: CASSLNTVGEKLFF
j_gene: TRBJ1-1; v_gene: TRBV10-3; abundance: -; d_gene: -; CDR3nt: TGTGCCATCAGTGGTGTGGATAAGGGCACTGAAGCTTTCTTT; CDR3aa: CAISGVDKGTEAFF